Sequencing of this T cell receptor (beta chain) was carried out in a study of T and B cells in COVID-19 patients. TRB was amplified from about 250-500 ng of blood genomic DNA. Trimming took 4 bases from V and 4 from J, leaving 17 bases between them. The germline V gene encodes CDR1 SGHNT and CDR2 YYREEE (reference sequence). The CDR3 loop spans 16 amino acids. In its sample, this clonotype is medium-sized. Its cognate antigen is unknown. Study-level points and caveats: Highly clonal in active COVID-19, TRB repertoires exceeded healthy-donor diversity and richness at recovery. Few blood samples existed from mildly ill patients during symptoms or early in severe cases.

BIOMED2 TRB-A/B primer pools were used in multiplex TRB PCR. TCRdb called the multiplex PCR reads again in MiXCR, with one record for every CDR3 protein. The table has roughly 7,000 distinct CDR3 sequences, under 35% seen once; the top ten hold approximately 20%. The V and J genes are TRBV5-4 and TRBJ2-2; D is unclear. Sequencing input: blood. The origin of this receptor is a human donor with active COVID-19. The CDR3 DNA reads TGTGCCAGCAGCCGACCGGGCCACGATGGCACCGGGGAGCTGTTTTTT. Translating it yields CASSRPGHDGTGELFF.